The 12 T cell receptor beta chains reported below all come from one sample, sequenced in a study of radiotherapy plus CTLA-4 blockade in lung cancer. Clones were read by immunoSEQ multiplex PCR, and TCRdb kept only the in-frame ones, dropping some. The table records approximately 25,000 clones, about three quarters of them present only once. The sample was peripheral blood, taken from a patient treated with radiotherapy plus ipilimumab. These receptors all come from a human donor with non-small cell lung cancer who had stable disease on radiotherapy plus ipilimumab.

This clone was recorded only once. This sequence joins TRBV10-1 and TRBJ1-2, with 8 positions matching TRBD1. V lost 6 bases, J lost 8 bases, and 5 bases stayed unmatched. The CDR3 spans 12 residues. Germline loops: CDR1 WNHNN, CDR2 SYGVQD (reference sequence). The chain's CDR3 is CASRRTGRGYTF. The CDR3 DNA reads TGCGCCAGCAGGCGGACAGGGCGCGGCTACACCTTC.

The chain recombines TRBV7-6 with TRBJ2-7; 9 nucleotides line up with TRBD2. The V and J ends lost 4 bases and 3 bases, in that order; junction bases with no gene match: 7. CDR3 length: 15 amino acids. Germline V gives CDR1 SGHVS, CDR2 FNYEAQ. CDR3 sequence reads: CASSSLAGPIYEQYF. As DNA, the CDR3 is TGTGCCAGCAGCTCACTAGCGGGTCCTATCTACGAGCAGTACTTC.

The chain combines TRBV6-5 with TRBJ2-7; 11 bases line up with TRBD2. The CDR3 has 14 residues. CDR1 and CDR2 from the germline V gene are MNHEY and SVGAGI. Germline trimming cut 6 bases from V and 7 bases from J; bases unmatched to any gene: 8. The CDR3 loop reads CASSRLAGSGEQYF. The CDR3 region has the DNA TGTGCCAGCAGCCGACTAGCGGGATCTGGGGAGCAGTACTTC.

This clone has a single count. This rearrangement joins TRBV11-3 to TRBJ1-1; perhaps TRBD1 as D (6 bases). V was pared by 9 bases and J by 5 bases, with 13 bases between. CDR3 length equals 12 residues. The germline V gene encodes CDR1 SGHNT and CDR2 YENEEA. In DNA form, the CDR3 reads TGTGCCAGTCGAGGGGGGGAGACTGAAGCTTTCTTT. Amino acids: CASRGGETEAFF.

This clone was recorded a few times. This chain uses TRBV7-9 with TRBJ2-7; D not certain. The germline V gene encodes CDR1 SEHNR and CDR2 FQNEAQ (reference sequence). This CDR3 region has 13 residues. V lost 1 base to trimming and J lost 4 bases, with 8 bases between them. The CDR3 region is CASSLVGLYEQYF. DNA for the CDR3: TGTGCCAGCAGCTTAGTAGGTCTTTACGAGCAGTACTTC.

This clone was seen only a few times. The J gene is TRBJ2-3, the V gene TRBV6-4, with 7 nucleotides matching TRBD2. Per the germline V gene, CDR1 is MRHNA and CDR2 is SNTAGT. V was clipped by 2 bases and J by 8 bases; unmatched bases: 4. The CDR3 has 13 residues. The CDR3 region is CASSDEGGGTQYF. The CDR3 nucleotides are TGTGCCAGCAGTGACGAGGGCGGGGGTACGCAGTATTTT.

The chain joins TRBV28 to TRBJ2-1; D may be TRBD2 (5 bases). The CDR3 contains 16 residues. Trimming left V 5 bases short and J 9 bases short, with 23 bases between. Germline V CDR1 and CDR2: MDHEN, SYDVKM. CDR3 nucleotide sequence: TGTGCCAGCAGTACTTTCGGAGGCCGAAAACAATTTGAGCAGTTCTTC. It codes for CASSTFGGRKQFEQFF.

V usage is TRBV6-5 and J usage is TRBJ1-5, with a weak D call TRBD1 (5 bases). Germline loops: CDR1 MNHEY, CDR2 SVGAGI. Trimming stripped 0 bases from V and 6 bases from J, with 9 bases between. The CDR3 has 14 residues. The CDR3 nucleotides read TGTGCCAGCAGTTACTCGGCGGGGACTCAGCCCCAGCATTTT. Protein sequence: CASSYSAGTQPQHF.

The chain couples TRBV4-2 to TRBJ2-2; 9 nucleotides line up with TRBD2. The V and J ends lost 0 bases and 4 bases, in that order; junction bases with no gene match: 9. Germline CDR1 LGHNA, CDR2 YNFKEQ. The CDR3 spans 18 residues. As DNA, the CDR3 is TGTGCCAGCAGCCAAGAGCGAGGGCGCGGGAGGGCCACCGGGGAGCTGTTTTTT. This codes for CASSQERGRGRATGELFF.

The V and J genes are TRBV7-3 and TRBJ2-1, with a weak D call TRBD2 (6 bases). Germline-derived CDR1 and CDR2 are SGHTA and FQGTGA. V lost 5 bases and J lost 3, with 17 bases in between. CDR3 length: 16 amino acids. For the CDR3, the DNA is TGTGCCAGCAGCCCCACCGGGACTTACATCTACAATGAGCAGTTCTTC. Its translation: CASSPTGTYIYNEQFF.

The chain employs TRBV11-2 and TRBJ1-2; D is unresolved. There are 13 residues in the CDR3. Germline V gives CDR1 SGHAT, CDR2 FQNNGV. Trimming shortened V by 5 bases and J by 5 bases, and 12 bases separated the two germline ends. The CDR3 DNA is TGTGCCAGCAGCCCGGGAGGGCTGTATGGCTACACCTTC. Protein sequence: CASSPGGLYGYTF.

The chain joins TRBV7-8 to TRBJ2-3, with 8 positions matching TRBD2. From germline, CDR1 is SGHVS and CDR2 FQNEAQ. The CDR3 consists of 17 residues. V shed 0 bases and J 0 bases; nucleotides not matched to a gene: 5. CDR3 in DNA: TGTGCCAGCAGCTTAGCGAGTAGCGGGGTGAGCACAGATACGCAGTATTTT. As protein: CASSLASSGVSTDTQYF.